The rows below give T cell receptor beta chains drawn from one sample of a study of shared clonotypes between healthy human individuals. The data were produced by immunoSEQ multiplex PCR, yet TCRdb's version contains in-frame clones alone and is incomplete. This sample yields around 600,000 clones, of which 85% to 95% are seen a single time; 0.095% to 0.14% belongs to the top ten. Material for sequencing was naive CD8+ T cells sorted from blood. These receptors were taken from a woman aged 25 to 39 in good health. The CDR3 runs from the conserved cysteine through the conserved F or W. The order of the fields is J gene, D gene, clone size, V gene, CDR3 protein, CDR3 DNA. D genes are given only for firm matches. Size values are once, few and many counts, or a class for expanded clones, and some rows have none.

TRBJ2-7	TRBD1	NA	TRBV2	CASSFRDRDHEQYF	TGTGCCAGCAGTTTCCGGGACAGGGACCACGAGCAGTACTTC
TRBJ1-2	TRBD1	few	TRBV6-5	CASYTGEYGYTF	TGTGCCAGCTATACAGGGGAATATGGCTACACCTTC
TRBJ2-4	NA	NA	TRBV28	CASGISEYIQYF	TGTGCCAGCGGTATTAGTGAGTACATTCAGTACTTC
TRBJ2-3	NA	NA	TRBV5-6	CASSPSLLHTQYF	TGTGCCAGCAGCCCCTCCCTCCTCCATACGCAGTATTTT
TRBJ2-7	NA	NA	TRBV11-3	CASSHGDTYEQYF	TGTGCCAGCAGCCACGGGGATACATACGAGCAGTACTTC
TRBJ1-3	NA	NA	TRBV9	CASSGWTADHSGNTIYF	TGTGCCAGCAGCGGCTGGACAGCTGACCACTCTGGAAACACCATATATTTT
TRBJ2-3	NA	NA	TRBV30	CAWSLGAASTDTQYF	TGTGCCTGGAGTTTGGGGGCCGCAAGCACAGATACGCAGTATTTT
TRBJ2-1	TRBD2	NA	TRBV27	CASRSGLAGHEQFF	TGTGCCAGCAGGTCAGGACTAGCGGGGCATGAGCAGTTCTTC
TRBJ2-7	TRBD1	NA	TRBV27	CASSLLMGQGPHEQYF	TGTGCCAGCAGTTTGCTTATGGGACAGGGACCCCACGAGCAGTACTTC
TRBJ2-2	TRBD1	NA	TRBV5-6	CASSRGTGVNTGELFF	TGTGCCAGCAGTCGTGGGACAGGAGTCAACACCGGGGAGCTGTTTTTT
TRBJ2-7	NA	NA	TRBV7-9	CASSLGGSTYEQYF	TGTGCCAGCAGCTTAGGTGGCTCCACCTACGAGCAGTACTTC
TRBJ2-7	NA	NA	TRBV7-9	CASSSPESRGYEQYF	TGTGCCAGCAGCTCCCCAGAGAGCAGGGGCTACGAGCAGTACTTC
TRBJ2-1	NA	NA	TRBV2	CASRANTQFF	TGTGCCAGCCGCGCCAACACACAGTTCTTC
TRBJ2-2	NA	NA	TRBV25-1	CASSSEAGAVAGELFF	TGTGCCAGCAGCAGTGAGGCCGGGGCAGTTGCCGGGGAGCTGTTTTTT
TRBJ1-6	NA	NA	TRBV2	CACRGMGGRSPLHF	TGTGCCTGCAGGGGAATGGGGGGCAGATCACCCCTCCACTTT
TRBJ2-2	TRBD2	NA	TRBV19	CASSIVGLAEDGELFF	TGTGCCAGTAGTATAGTTGGGCTAGCGGAGGACGGGGAGCTGTTTTTT
TRBJ2-7	NA	NA	TRBV6-5	CASTTRTYEQYF	TGTGCCAGCACCACAAGGACCTACGAGCAGTACTTC